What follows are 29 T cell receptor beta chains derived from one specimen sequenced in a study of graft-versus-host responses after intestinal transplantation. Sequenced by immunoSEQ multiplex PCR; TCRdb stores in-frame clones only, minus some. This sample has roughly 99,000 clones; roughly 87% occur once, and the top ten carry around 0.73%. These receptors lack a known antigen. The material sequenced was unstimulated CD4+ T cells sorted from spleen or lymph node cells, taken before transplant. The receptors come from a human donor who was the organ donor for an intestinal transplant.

CDR3 sequence (DNA): TGTGCCAGCAGCGTAGACGGGGGTACGGATTCACCCCTCCACTTT. Translating it yields CASSVDGGTDSPLHF. The V call is TRBV9, the J call TRBJ1-6, with a possible D match to TRBD1 (5 bases). Germline values: CDR1 SGDLS, CDR2 YYNGEE. Deletions cut 0 bases from V and 8 bases from J, with 12 bases between. This CDR3 spans 15 amino acids.

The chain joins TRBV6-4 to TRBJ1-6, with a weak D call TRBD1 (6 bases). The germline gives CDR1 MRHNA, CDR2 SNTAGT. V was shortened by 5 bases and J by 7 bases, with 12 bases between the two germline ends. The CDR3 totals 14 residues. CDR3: CASSTTGYNSPLHF. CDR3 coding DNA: TGTGCCAGCAGTACAACAGGGTACAATTCACCCCTCCACTTT.

For the CDR3, the DNA is TGTGCCAGCAGTGAAGTAGCGGGGGAGCAGTTCTTC. This sequence encodes CASSEVAGEQFF. V usage is TRBV2 and J usage is TRBJ2-1; 8 nucleotides align to TRBD2. CDR1 SNHLY and CDR2 FYNNEI come from the germline V gene. V shed 1 base and J 10 bases; nucleotides not matched to a gene: 0. The CDR3 consists of 12 residues.

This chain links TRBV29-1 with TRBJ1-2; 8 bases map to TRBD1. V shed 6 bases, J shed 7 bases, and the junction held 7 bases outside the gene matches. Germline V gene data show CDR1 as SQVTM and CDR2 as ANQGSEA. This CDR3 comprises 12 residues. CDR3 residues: CSVDRGSPGYTF. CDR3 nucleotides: TGCAGCGTCGACAGGGGATCACCTGGCTACACCTTC.

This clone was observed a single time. In nucleotides, the CDR3 is TGCGCCAGCAGCTTGGCGGGAGTGAGCGCAGATACGCAGTATTTT. It specifies CASSLAGVSADTQYF. V and J are TRBV5-1 and TRBJ2-3, with D maybe TRBD2 (6 bases). V lost 0 bases and J 4 bases, leaving 12 bases between the germline ends. The CDR3 totals 15 residues. Germline loops: CDR1 SGHRS, CDR2 YFSETQ.

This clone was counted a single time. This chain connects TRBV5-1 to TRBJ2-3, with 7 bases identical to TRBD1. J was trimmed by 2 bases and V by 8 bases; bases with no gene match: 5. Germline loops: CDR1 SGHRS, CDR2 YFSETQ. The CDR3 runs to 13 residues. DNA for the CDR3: TGCGCCAGTTCAACAGGGGCCACAGATACGCAGTATTTT. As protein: CASSTGATDTQYF.

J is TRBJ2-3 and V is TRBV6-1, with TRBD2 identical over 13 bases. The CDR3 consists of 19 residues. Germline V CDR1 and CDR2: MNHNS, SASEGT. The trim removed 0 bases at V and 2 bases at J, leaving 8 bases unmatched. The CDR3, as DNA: TGTGCCAGCAGTGAAGCGCGGCCGGGACTAGCGGGACCCACAGATACGCAGTATTTT. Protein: CASSEARPGLAGPTDTQYF.

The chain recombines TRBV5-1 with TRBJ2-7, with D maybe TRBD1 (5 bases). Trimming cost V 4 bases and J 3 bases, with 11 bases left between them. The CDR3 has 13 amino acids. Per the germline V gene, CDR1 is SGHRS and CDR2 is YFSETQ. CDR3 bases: TGCGCCAGCAGCCCCGACAGACTCTACGAGCAGTACTTC. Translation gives CASSPDRLYEQYF.

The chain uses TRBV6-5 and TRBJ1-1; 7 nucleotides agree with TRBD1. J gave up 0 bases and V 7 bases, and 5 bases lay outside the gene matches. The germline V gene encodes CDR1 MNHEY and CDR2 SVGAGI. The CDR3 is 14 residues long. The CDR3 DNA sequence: TGTGCCAGCACCACGACAGGGATGAACACTGAAGCTTTCTTT. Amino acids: CASTTTGMNTEAFF.

DNA of the CDR3: TGTGCCAGCAGCTTAGTGCCCGGGGGAGCCCCCTACGAGCAGTACTTC. Protein: CASSLVPGGAPYEQYF. This chain connects TRBV7-9 to TRBJ2-7, with D possibly TRBD2 on 6 matching bases. Germline V gene lookup returns CDR1 SEHNR and CDR2 FQNEAQ (reference sequence). CDR3 length: 16 amino acids. The V gene lost 1 base and the J gene lost 2 bases, with 15 bases spanning the gap.

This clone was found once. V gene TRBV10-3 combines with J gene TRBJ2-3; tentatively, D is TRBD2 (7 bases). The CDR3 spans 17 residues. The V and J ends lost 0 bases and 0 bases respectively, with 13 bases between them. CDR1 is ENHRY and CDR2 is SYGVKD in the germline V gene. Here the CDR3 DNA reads TGTGCCATCAGTGAGTCGAAGGGCGGGGGCAGCACAGATACGCAGTATTTT. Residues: CAISESKGGGSTDTQYF.

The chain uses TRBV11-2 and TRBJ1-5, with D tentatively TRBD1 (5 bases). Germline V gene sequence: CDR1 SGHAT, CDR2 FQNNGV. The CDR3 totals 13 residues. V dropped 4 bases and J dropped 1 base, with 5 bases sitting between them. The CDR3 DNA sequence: TGTGCCAGCAGCTGGGACAGCAATCAGCCCCAGCATTTT. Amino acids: CASSWDSNQPQHF.

CDR3 sequence (DNA): TGTGCCAGCAGTGAATATAGGGGGACAGGGGATGACGAGCAGTACTTC. Amino acids: CASSEYRGTGDDEQYF. The genes are TRBV6-1 and TRBJ2-7, with 10 bases fitting TRBD1. CDR1 is MNHNS and CDR2 is SASEGT in the germline V gene. The CDR3 loop spans 16 amino acids. V lost 2 bases to trimming and J lost 5 bases; unmatched junction nucleotides: 9.

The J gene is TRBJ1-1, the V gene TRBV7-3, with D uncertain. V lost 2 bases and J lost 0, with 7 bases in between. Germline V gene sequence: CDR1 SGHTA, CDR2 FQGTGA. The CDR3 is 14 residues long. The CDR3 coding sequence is TGTGCCAGCAGCTTAGGTCTGTTGAACACTGAAGCTTTCTTT. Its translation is CASSLGLLNTEAFF.

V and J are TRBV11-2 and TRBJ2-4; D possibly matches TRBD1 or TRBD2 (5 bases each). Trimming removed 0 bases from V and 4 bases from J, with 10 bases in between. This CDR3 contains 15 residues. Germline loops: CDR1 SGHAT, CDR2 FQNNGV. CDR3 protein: CASSLDGASKNIQYF. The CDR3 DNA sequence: TGTGCCAGCAGCTTAGACGGGGCATCGAAAAACATTCAGTACTTC.

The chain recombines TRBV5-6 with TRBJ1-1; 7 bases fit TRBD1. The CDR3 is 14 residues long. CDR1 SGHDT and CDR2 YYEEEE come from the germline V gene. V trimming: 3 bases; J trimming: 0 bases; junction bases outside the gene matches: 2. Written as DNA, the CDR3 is TGTGCCAGCAGCTCGACAGGGATGAACACTGAAGCTTTCTTT. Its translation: CASSSTGMNTEAFF. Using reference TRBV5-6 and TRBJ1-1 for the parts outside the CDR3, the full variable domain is DAGVTQSPTHLIKTRGQQVTLRCSPKSGHDTVSWYQQALGQGPQFIFQYYEEEERQRGNFPDRFSGHQFPNYSSELNVNALLLGDSALYLCASSSTGMNTEAFFGQGTRLTVV.

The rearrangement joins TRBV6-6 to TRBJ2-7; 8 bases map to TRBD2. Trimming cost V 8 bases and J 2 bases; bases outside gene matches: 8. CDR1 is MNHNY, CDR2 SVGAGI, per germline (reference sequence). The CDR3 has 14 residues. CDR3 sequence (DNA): TGTGCCAGCGGGGCGGGGGGAAACCCCTACGAGCAGTACTTC. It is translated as CASGAGGNPYEQYF.

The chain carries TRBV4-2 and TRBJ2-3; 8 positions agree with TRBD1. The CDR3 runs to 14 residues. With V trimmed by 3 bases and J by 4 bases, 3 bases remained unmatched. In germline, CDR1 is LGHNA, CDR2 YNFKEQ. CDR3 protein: CASSQRQGPDTQYF. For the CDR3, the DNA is TGTGCCAGCAGCCAGAGACAGGGGCCAGATACGCAGTATTTT.

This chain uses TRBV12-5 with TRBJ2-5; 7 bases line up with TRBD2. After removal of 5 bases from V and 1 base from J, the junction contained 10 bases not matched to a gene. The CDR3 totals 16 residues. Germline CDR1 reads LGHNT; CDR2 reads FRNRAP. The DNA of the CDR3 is TGTGCTAGTGGTCCGACACTCGGGGGGATCCAAGAGACCCAGTACTTC. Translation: CASGPTLGGIQETQYF.

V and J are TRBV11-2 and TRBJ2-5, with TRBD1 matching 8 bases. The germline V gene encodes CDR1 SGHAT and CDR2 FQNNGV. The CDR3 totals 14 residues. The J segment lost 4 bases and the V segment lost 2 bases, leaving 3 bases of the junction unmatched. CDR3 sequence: CASSLRTGIETQYF. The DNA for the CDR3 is TGTGCCAGCAGCTTACGGACAGGGATAGAGACCCAGTACTTC. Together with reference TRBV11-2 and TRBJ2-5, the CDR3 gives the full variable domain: EAGVAQSPRYKIIEKRQSVAFWCNPISGHATLYWYQQILGQGPKLLIQFQNNGVVDDSQLPKDRFSAERLKGVDSTLKIQPAKLEDSAVYLCASSLRTGIETQYFGPGTRLLVL.

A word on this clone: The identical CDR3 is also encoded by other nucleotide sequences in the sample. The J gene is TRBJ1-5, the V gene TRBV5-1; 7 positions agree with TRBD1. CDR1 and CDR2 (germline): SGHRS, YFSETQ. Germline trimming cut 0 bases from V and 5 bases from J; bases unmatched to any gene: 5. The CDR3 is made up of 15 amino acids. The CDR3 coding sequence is TGCGCCAGCAGCTTGGAGGGCCAGGGGGATCAGCCCCAGCATTTT. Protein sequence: CASSLEGQGDQPQHF.

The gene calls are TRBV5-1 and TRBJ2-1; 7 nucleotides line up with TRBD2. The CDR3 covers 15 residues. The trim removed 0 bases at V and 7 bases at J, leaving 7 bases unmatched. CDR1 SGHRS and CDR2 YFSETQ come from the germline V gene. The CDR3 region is CASSLAGRESNEQFF. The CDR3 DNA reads TGCGCCAGCAGCTTGGCGGGGCGGGAGAGTAATGAGCAGTTCTTC.

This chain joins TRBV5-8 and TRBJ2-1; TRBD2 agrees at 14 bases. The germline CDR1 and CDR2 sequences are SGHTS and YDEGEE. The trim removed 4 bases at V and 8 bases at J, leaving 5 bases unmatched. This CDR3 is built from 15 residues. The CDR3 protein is CASSQGLAGAHEQFF. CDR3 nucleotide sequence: TGTGCCAGCAGCCAGGGACTAGCGGGAGCCCATGAGCAGTTCTTC.

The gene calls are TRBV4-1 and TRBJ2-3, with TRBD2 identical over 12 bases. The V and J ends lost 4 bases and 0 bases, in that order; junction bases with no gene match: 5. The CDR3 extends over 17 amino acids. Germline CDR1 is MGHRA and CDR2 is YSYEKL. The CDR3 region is CASSRSGTSGSTDTQYF. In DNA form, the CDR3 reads TGCGCCAGCAGCCGGTCCGGGACTAGCGGGAGCACAGATACGCAGTATTTT.

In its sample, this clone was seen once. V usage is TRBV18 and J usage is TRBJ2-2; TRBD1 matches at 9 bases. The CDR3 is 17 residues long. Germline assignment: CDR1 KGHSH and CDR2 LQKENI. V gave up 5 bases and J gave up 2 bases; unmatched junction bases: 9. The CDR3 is CASSVPGQGSNTGELFF. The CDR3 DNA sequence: TGTGCCAGCTCAGTGCCGGGACAGGGATCAAACACCGGGGAGCTGTTTTTT. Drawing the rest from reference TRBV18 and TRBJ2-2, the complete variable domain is NAGVMQNPRHLVRRRGQEARLRCSPMKGHSHVYWYRQLPEEGLKFMVYLQKENIIDESGMPKERFSAEFPKEGPSILRIQQVVRGDSAAYFCASSVPGQGSNTGELFFGEGSRLTVL.

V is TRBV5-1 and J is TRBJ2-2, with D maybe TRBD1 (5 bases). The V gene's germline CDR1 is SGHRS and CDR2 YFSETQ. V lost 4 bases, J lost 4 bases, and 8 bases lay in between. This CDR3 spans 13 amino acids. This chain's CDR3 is CASSPQGTGELFF. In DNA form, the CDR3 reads TGCGCCAGCAGCCCGCAGGGCACCGGGGAGCTGTTTTTT. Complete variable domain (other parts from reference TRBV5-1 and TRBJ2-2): KAGVTQTPRYLIKTRGQQVTLSCSPISGHRSVSWYQQTPGQGLQFLFEYFSETQRNKGNFPGRFSGRQFSNSRSEMNVSTLELGDSALYLCASSPQGTGELFFGEGSRLTVL.

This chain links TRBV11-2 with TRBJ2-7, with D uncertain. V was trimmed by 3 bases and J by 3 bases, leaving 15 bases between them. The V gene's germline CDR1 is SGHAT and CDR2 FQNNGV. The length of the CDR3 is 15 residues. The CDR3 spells CASSFLRTRGYEQYF. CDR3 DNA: TGTGCCAGCAGCTTCCTGAGAACTCGCGGCTACGAGCAGTACTTC. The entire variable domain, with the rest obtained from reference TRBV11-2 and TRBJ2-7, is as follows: EAGVAQSPRYKIIEKRQSVAFWCNPISGHATLYWYQQILGQGPKLLIQFQNNGVVDDSQLPKDRFSAERLKGVDSTLKIQPAKLEDSAVYLCASSFLRTRGYEQYFGPGTRLTVT.

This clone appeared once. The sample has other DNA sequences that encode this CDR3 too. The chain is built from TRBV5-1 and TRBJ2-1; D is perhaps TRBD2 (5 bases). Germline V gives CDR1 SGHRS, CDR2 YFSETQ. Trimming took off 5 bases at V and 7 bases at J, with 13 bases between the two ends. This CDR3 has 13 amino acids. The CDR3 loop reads CASSPRGLNEQFF. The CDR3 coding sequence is TGCGCCAGCAGTCCGAGAGGACTTAATGAGCAGTTCTTC.

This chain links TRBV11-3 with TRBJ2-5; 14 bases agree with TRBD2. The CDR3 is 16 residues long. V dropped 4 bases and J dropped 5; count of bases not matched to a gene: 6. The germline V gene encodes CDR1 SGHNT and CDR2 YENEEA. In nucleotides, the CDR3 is TGTGCCAGCAGCTGGGGGACTAGCGGGAGTGGGGAGACCCAGTACTTC. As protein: CASSWGTSGSGETQYF.